The 27 T cell receptor beta chains presented below share a single source sample, sequenced in a study of T cell responses to AZD1222 COVID-19 vaccine. Generated by immunoSEQ multiplex PCR, the TCRdb table keeps only in-frame clones and is missing some. In the table there are under 200,000 clones, around nine tenths of which are singletons. The sequenced sample was peripheral blood, obtained 28 days after the second AZD1222 dose. The receptors come from an adult who received the AZD1222 COVID-19 vaccine.

The DNA for the CDR3 is TGTGCCAGCAGCCAGACCTCTGGAAACACCATATATTTT. Translated: CASSQTSGNTIYF. The gene calls are TRBV3-1 (or the pseudogene TRBV3-2) and TRBJ1-3; D remains ambiguous. Trimming removed 3 bases from V and 0 bases from J, with 3 bases in between. The CDR3 loop spans 13 amino acids. From germline, CDR1 is LGHDT and CDR2 YNNKEL (reference sequence).

This clone was observed once. This CDR3 is CASSQDRRLVPDTQYF. The CDR3, as DNA: TGTGCCAGCAGCCAAGATAGGAGACTAGTTCCAGATACGCAGTATTTT. This chain links TRBV3-1 (or the pseudogene TRBV3-2) with TRBJ2-3, with a tentative D call TRBD2 (6 bases). V lost 0 bases and J lost 4, with 14 bases in between. CDR3 length: 16 amino acids. Germline loops: CDR1 LGHDT, CDR2 YNNKEL (reference sequence).

This clone was recorded a few times. V is TRBV4-1 and J is TRBJ2-5; tentatively, D is TRBD2 (6 bases). Germline loops: CDR1 MGHRA, CDR2 YSYEKL. This CDR3 has 14 amino acids. Trimming left V 1 base short and J 2 bases short, with 8 bases between. The CDR3 DNA sequence: TGCGCCAGCAGCCAAGGGAGGGCACAAGAGACCCAGTACTTC. Translated: CASSQGRAQETQYF.

V usage is TRBV2 and J usage is TRBJ1-2; D remains unclear. CDR3 size: 12 residues. From germline, CDR1 is SNHLY and CDR2 FYNNEI. The V end was cut by 4 bases, the J end by 8 bases, with 11 bases between. CDR3 region: CASSASGGGYTF. CDR3 coding DNA: TGTGCCAGCAGTGCATCGGGTGGGGGCTACACCTTC.

This clone was counted once. The chain employs TRBV23-1 and TRBJ2-3, with a possible D match to TRBD1 (6 bases). TRBV23-1 is filed as an ORF, its function uncertain. CDR3 length: 16 amino acids. Trimming left V 5 bases short and J 0 bases short, with 15 bases between. The CDR3 coding sequence is TGCGCCAGCAGTAAGGGGGACGAGTCTAGCACAGATACGCAGTATTTT. It is translated as CASSKGDESSTDTQYF.

This rearrangement joins TRBV6-1 to TRBJ2-7; 7 nucleotides match TRBD2. The CDR3 is made up of 16 amino acids. The V gene end was trimmed by 2 bases and the J gene end by 5 bases; junction bases not matched to a gene: 12. From germline, CDR1 is MNHNS and CDR2 SASEGT. The CDR3 is CASSENGPRGRDEQYF. The CDR3 nucleotides are TGTGCCAGCAGTGAAAATGGACCCCGGGGGAGGGACGAGCAGTACTTC.

DNA for the CDR3: TGCGCCAGCAGCCAATTCACCGGGGAGACCCAGTACTTC. Translating it yields CASSQFTGETQYF. This chain joins TRBV4-1 and TRBJ2-5; no firm D call. V dropped 2 bases and J dropped 5 bases, with 9 bases sitting between them. The CDR3 is 13 residues long. Germline CDR1 MGHRA, CDR2 YSYEKL.

The rearrangement joins TRBV5-1 to TRBJ2-3, with 10 bases that match TRBD2. There are 16 residues in the CDR3. Germline V gene sequence: CDR1 SGHRS, CDR2 YFSETQ. V lost 0 bases and J lost 4; bases outside the gene matches: 5. As DNA, the CDR3 is TGCGCCAGCAGCTTGGCCCTAGCGGGGGATGCAGATACGCAGTATTTT. Its protein product is CASSLALAGDADTQYF.

The chain has TRBV9 and TRBJ2-7, with 9 bases fitting TRBD1. The trim removed 3 bases at V and 0 bases at J, leaving 7 bases unmatched. Germline V gene lookup returns CDR1 SGDLS and CDR2 YYNGEE. The CDR3 runs 16 residues. The CDR3 region has the DNA TGTGCCAGCAGCGCTCGGACAGGGGACCTCTCCTACGAGCAGTACTTC. Protein sequence: CASSARTGDLSYEQYF.

The chain is built from TRBV18 and TRBJ1-1; D gene uncertain. The germline gives CDR1 KGHSH, CDR2 LQKENI. The V gene lost 2 bases and the J gene lost 1 base, with 8 bases spanning the gap. CDR3 size: 14 residues. The CDR3 region is CASSPLQANTEAFF. CDR3 bases: TGTGCCAGCTCACCATTGCAGGCGAACACTGAAGCTTTCTTT. The whole variable domain, filled in from reference TRBV18 and TRBJ1-1, reads NAGVMQNPRHLVRRRGQEARLRCSPMKGHSHVYWYRQLPEEGLKFMVYLQKENIIDESGMPKERFSAEFPKEGPSILRIQQVVRGDSAAYFCASSPLQANTEAFFGQGTRLTVV.

This chain joins TRBV4-2 and TRBJ1-2, with D unresolved. With 0 bases removed from V and 2 bases from J, the gap between germline ends came to 16 bases. Per the germline V gene, CDR1 is LGHNA and CDR2 is YNFKEQ. The CDR3 covers 17 residues. CDR3 DNA sequence: TGTGCCAGCAGCCAAGATGGTAAGGCGGTACTCAACTATGGCTACACCTTC. Amino acids: CASSQDGKAVLNYGYTF.

This clone was seen a single time. The V call is TRBV6-5, the J call TRBJ1-4, with a tentative D call TRBD1 (5 bases). This CDR3 is built from 12 residues. V was pared by 8 bases and J by 7 bases, with 11 bases between. The germline V gene encodes CDR1 MNHEY and CDR2 SVGAGI. CDR3 amino acids: CASRGLSEKLFF. The CDR3 coding sequence is TGTGCCAGCCGGGGCTTGAGTGAAAAACTGTTTTTT.

The rearrangement joins TRBV6-1 to TRBJ2-1; D possibly uses TRBD1 or TRBD2 (5 bases each). The CDR3 length is 19 residues. Trimming cost V 4 bases and J 4 bases, with 26 bases left between them. Looked up from germline, CDR1 is MNHNS and CDR2 is SASEGT. The CDR3 reads CASSATPGRITFDYNEQFF. CDR3 DNA: TGTGCCAGCAGTGCTACACCGGGACGGATTACATTCGATTACAATGAGCAGTTCTTC.

This clone came up a few times. The V gene is TRBV7-2, the J gene TRBJ1-5; TRBD1 aligns across 10 bases. Germline V gene lookup returns CDR1 SGHTA and CDR2 FQGNSA. V was pared by 3 bases and J by 3 bases, with 5 bases of the junction left unmatched. The CDR3 contains 16 residues. CDR3 protein: CASSLDRGTYNQPQHF. The CDR3 bases are TGTGCCAGCAGCTTGGACAGGGGGACGTACAATCAGCCCCAGCATTTT.

The chain combines TRBV7-9 with TRBJ1-1; D ambiguous. Germline lookup yields CDR1 SEHNR and CDR2 FQNEAQ (reference sequence). The CDR3 is 13 amino acids. V dropped 4 bases and J dropped 5 bases, with 11 bases sitting between them. In DNA, the CDR3 is TGTGCCAGCAGCTCTGCGACTGGTACTGAAGCTTTCTTT. Translated, it gives CASSSATGTEAFF. The whole variable domain, filled in from reference TRBV7-9 and TRBJ1-1, reads DTGVSQNPRHKITKRGQNVTFRCDPISEHNRLYWYRQTLGQGPEFLTYFQNEAQLEKSRLLSDRFSAERPKGSFSTLEIQRTEQGDSAMYLCASSSATGTEAFFGQGTRLTVV.

The chain couples TRBV7-8 to TRBJ1-3; TRBD1 aligns across 9 bases. The V and J ends lost 0 bases and 2 bases, in that order; junction bases with no gene match: 2. The CDR3 covers 16 residues. CDR1 SGHVS and CDR2 FQNEAQ come from the germline V gene. In nucleotides, the CDR3 is TGTGCCAGCAGCTTAGCGGACAGGGGAACTGGAAACACCATATATTTT. This encodes CASSLADRGTGNTIYF.

The V gene is TRBV12-3 or TRBV12-4, the J gene TRBJ1-3; D unclear. The CDR3 totals 12 residues. Trimming cost V 4 bases and J 7 bases, with 8 bases left between them. CDR3 nucleotides: TGTGCCAGCAGTTCCTCGACCAACACCATATATTTT. Encoded protein: CASSSSTNTIYF.

The genes are TRBV30 and TRBJ1-1, with no clear D. Per the germline V gene, CDR1 is GTSNPN and CDR2 is SVGIG (reference sequence). Between the trimmed V and J ends, which lost 0 bases and 13 bases, there was a span of 21 bases. The CDR3 extends over 14 amino acids. The CDR3 protein is CAWSVPTAVSKGFF. CDR3 coding DNA: TGTGCCTGGAGTGTGCCTACCGCCGTTAGTAAGGGTTTCTTT.

The chain joins TRBV10-2 to TRBJ2-7; the match to TRBD2 covers 7 bases. The trim removed 8 bases at V and 1 base at J, leaving 8 bases unmatched. Germline V gives CDR1 WSHSY, CDR2 SAAADI. This CDR3 region has 14 residues. The chain's CDR3 is CASAGSGHSYEQYF. CDR3 DNA: TGCGCCAGCGCGGGTAGCGGGCATTCCTACGAGCAGTACTTC.

V is TRBV19 and J is TRBJ2-7; TRBD2 aligns across 9 bases. V was clipped by 1 base and J by 3 bases; unmatched bases: 13. Germline CDR1 and CDR2: LNHDA and SQIVND (reference sequence). CDR3 length equals 18 residues. The CDR3 DNA is TGTGCCAGTAGTATAGCCCCCATGGTAGCGGGGGTTTACTACGAGCAGTACTTC. This sequence encodes CASSIAPMVAGVYYEQYF.

This chain uses TRBV7-9 with TRBJ1-3; D not certain. This CDR3 region has 18 residues. The V and J ends lost 5 bases and 0 bases respectively, with 20 bases between them. Germline values: CDR1 SEHNR, CDR2 FQNEAQ (reference sequence). The CDR3 bases are TGTGCCAGCAGCACCTCCTGGGTTCTCGAGAGCTCTGGAAACACCATATATTTT. This sequence encodes CASSTSWVLESSGNTIYF.

This chain links TRBV9 with TRBJ1-3, with D unclear. V was shortened by 0 bases and J by 2 bases, with 6 bases between the two germline ends. The CDR3 is 14 residues long. The germline CDR1 and CDR2 sequences are SGDLS and YYNGEE. This CDR3 reads CASSVGVTGNTIYF. CDR3 bases: TGTGCCAGCAGCGTAGGTGTAACTGGAAACACCATATATTTT.

The rearrangement links TRBV18 to TRBJ2-7; TRBD1 might be the D (6 bases). The CDR3 extends over 13 amino acids. Germline V gene sequence: CDR1 KGHSH, CDR2 LQKENI. Trimming pared 6 bases from V and 3 bases from J, leaving 12 bases between. The CDR3 DNA reads TGTGCCAGCTCCCTCCTAGGGGGCTACGAGCAGTACTTC. This sequence encodes CASSLLGGYEQYF.

The V and J genes are TRBV7-9 and TRBJ2-7; 8 positions match TRBD2. Germline loops: CDR1 SEHNR, CDR2 FQNEAQ (reference sequence). The CDR3 runs 16 residues. V was pared by 2 bases and J by 6 bases, with 12 bases of the junction left unmatched. The CDR3 region has the DNA TGTGCCAGCAGCTTAAGCGGGGGTGGACGGTTGGGCGAGCAGTACTTC. Protein product: CASSLSGGGRLGEQYF.

This clone was counted only a few times. This chain links TRBV2 with TRBJ1-2; D not resolved. Germline V gene data show CDR1 as SNHLY and CDR2 as FYNNEI. V lost 4 bases, J lost 4 bases, and 13 bases lay in between. There are 14 residues in the CDR3. CDR3 in DNA: TGTGCCAGCAGTGTTTCCTCGTCTGCCTATGGCTACACCTTC. Protein product: CASSVSSSAYGYTF.

This rearrangement joins TRBV2 to TRBJ1-6; the match to TRBD1 covers 9 bases. This CDR3 is built from 15 residues. J lost 10 bases, V lost 3 bases, and 7 bases had no gene match. In germline, CDR1 is SNHLY, CDR2 FYNNEI. CDR3: CASSDLTGGSSPLHF. As DNA, the CDR3 is TGTGCCAGCAGTGACCTAACAGGGGGCTCGTCACCCCTCCACTTT. Variable domain in full (rest from reference TRBV2 and TRBJ1-6): EPEVTQTPSHQVTQMGQEVILRCVPISNHLYFYWYRQILGQKVEFLVSFYNNEISEKSEIFDDQFSVERPDGSNFTLKIRSTKLEDSAMYFCASSDLTGGSSPLHFGNGTRLTVT.

The chain carries TRBV6-4 and TRBJ2-3, with 9 nucleotides matching TRBD2. Germline V gene data show CDR1 as MRHNA and CDR2 as SNTAGT. After removal of 0 bases from V and 4 bases from J, the junction contained 2 bases not matched to a gene. This CDR3 region has 15 residues. The CDR3 here is CASSDSAGGADTQYF. The CDR3, as DNA: TGTGCCAGCAGTGACTCAGCGGGGGGAGCAGATACGCAGTATTTT.